The T cell receptor beta chain described here comes from a study of blood T cell repertoires in COVID-19. Study details: Nucleic acid was either cDNA or gDNA, and it came from T cells, B-cell-depleted T cells, or PBMCs.

Looked up from germline, CDR1 is MNHEY and CDR2 is SMNVEV (reference sequence). This CDR3 region has 15 residues. The V end was cut by 5 bases, the J end by 8 bases, with 21 bases between. Under the authors' procedure: Scientists estimated how many nucleated cells there were by amplifying reference gene primers. The repertoire was sequenced with immunoSEQ multiplex PCR; TCRdb's copy has only in-frame clones and lacks some. V, J and clone size are those of that table, while D and trimming were read from the DNA. The table shows 200,000 to 250,000 clones, with 82% occurring only once. Material: peripheral blood. V is TRBV27 and J is TRBJ1-2; weak D call: TRBD1 (5 bases). This sequence was found in a woman aged 80 or over with COVID-19, enrolled during active disease. The CDR3 DNA reads as TGTGCCAGCAGTCTAACCCAAGCGGGGGGAGGGGGCTACACCTTC. Translating gives CASSLTQAGGGGYTF.